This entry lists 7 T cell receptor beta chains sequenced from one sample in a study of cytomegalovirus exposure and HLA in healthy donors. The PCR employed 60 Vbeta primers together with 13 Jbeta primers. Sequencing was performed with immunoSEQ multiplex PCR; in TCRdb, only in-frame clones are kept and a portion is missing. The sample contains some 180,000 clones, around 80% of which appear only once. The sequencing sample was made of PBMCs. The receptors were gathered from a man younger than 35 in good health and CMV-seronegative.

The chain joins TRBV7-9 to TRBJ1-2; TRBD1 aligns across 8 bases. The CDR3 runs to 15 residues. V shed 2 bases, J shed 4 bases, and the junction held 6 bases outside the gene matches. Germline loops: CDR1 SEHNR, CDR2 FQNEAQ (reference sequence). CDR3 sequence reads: CASSLPQGVSYGYTF. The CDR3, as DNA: TGTGCCAGCAGCTTACCACAGGGGGTGAGCTATGGCTACACCTTC. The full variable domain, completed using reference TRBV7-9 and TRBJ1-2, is DTGVSQNPRHKITKRGQNVTFRCDPISEHNRLYWYRQTLGQGPEFLTYFQNEAQLEKSRLLSDRFSAERPKGSFSTLEIQRTEQGDSAMYLCASSLPQGVSYGYTFGSGTRLTVV.

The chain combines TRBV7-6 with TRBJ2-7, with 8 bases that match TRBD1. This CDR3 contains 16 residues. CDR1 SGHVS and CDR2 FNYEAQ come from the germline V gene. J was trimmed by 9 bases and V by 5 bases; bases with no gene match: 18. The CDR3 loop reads CASSPGTGRALRGQYF. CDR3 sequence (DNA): TGTGCCAGCAGCCCAGGGACAGGCCGGGCCCTACGAGGGCAGTACTTC.

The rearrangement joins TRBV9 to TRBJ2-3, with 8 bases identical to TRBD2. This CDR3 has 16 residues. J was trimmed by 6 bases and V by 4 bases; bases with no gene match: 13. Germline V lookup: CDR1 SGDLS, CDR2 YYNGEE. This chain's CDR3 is CASSSRERGWYDTQYF. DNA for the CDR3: TGTGCCAGCAGCTCCCGTGAGCGGGGGTGGTATGATACGCAGTATTTT.

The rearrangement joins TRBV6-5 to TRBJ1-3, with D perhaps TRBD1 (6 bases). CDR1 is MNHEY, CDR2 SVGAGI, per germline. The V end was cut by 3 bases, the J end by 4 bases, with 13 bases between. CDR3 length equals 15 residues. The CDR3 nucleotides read TGTGCCAGCAGTTATTTACAGGGTTCAGGAAACACCATATATTTT. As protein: CASSYLQGSGNTIYF.

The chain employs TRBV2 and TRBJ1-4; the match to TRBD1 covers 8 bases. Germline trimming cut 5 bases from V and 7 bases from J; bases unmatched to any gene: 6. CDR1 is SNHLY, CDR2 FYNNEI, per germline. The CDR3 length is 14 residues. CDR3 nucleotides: TGTGCCAGCAGTAGACAGGGGCCGCCTGAAAAACTGTTTTTT. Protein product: CASSRQGPPEKLFF.

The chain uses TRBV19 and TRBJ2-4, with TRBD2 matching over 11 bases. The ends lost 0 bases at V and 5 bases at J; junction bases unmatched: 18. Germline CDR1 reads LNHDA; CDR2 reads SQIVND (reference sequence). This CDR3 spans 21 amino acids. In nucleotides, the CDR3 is TGTGCCAGTAGTATAGAGGTGGGGTGGCTAGCGGGAGGTCTGGGCGAAAACATTCAGTACTTC. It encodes CASSIEVGWLAGGLGENIQYF.

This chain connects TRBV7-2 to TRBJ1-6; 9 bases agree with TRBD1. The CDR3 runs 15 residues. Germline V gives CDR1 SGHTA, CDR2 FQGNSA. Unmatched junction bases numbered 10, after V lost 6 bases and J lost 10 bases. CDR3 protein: CASSREQGAKSPLHF. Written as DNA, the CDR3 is TGTGCCAGCAGTCGGGAACAGGGGGCCAAATCACCCCTCCACTTT.